These T cell receptor beta chains were read from a single sample in a study of neurological immune-mediated disorders. TCRdb analysed the 5' RACE reads with MiXCR anew, one entry per CDR3 protein. The sample has 50,000 to 70,000 distinct CDR3 sequences; around 2.3% are singletons. Sequenced: PBMCs. The receptors shown here come from a man between 50 and 59 years old with multiple sclerosis. Each CDR3 is given with its conserved first and last residue. Fields, in order: J gene, clone size, D gene, V gene, CDR3 length, CDR3 DNA, CDR3 protein. The D gene is left open where the match is weak. Expanded clones are given a class, and other clones once, few, many or no size at all.

j_call: TRBJ1-2
clone_size: many
d_call: -
v_call: TRBV7-2
cdr3_length: 15
cdr3_nt: TGTGCCAGCAGTTACGGACCCAACGAAGGTAATGGCTACACCTTC
cdr3_aa: CASSYGPNEGNGYTF

j_call: TRBJ2-7
clone_size: many
d_call: TRBD1
v_call: TRBV5-1
cdr3_length: 15
cdr3_nt: TGCGCCAGCAGCCCCCAGACAGGGGCGGGCCACGAGCAGTACTTC
cdr3_aa: CASSPQTGAGHEQYF

j_call: TRBJ2-2
clone_size: many
d_call: TRBD1
v_call: TRBV5-1
cdr3_length: 15
cdr3_nt: TGCGCCAGCAGCGGCCTAGGGGGCTACACCGGGGAGCTGTTTTTT
cdr3_aa: CASSGLGGYTGELFF

j_call: TRBJ2-2
clone_size: few
d_call: -
v_call: TRBV18
cdr3_length: 13
cdr3_nt: TGTGCCAGCTCGCCGGGACGGACCGGGGAGCTGTTTTTT
cdr3_aa: CASSPGRTGELFF

j_call: TRBJ2-7
clone_size: many
d_call: TRBD1
v_call: TRBV10-3
cdr3_length: 14
cdr3_nt: TGTGCCATCAACCGGGACAGGGGGAGGCACGAGCAGTACTTC
cdr3_aa: CAINRDRGRHEQYF

j_call: TRBJ2-7
clone_size: many
d_call: TRBD1
v_call: TRBV20-1
cdr3_length: 15
cdr3_nt: TGCAGTGCTAGCGTTGGGACAGGGGTGGCCTACGAGCAGTACTTC
cdr3_aa: CSASVGTGVAYEQYF

j_call: TRBJ1-2
clone_size: many
d_call: TRBD1
v_call: TRBV6-2/TRBV6-3
cdr3_length: 13
cdr3_nt: TGTGCCAGCAGAACAGGGGCTAACTATGGCTACACCTTC
cdr3_aa: CASRTGANYGYTF

j_call: TRBJ2-3
clone_size: many
d_call: -
v_call: TRBV4-1
cdr3_length: 15
cdr3_nt: TGCGCCAGCAGCCAAGGCCTGGGGGTCACAGATACGCAGTATTTT
cdr3_aa: CASSQGLGVTDTQYF

j_call: TRBJ1-1
clone_size: many
d_call: -
v_call: TRBV20-1
cdr3_length: 14
cdr3_nt: TGCAGTGCTACCCTGGGCAGTACCAACACTGAAGCTTTCTTT
cdr3_aa: CSATLGSTNTEAFF

j_call: TRBJ2-7
clone_size: many
d_call: TRBD1
v_call: TRBV20-1
cdr3_length: 12
cdr3_nt: TGCAGTGCCACGACAGGGGGCGACGAGCAGTACTTC
cdr3_aa: CSATTGGDEQYF

j_call: TRBJ2-7
clone_size: -
d_call: TRBD1
v_call: TRBV7-6
cdr3_length: 14
cdr3_nt: TGTGCCAGCAGCGCCGGGACAGGGCACTACGAGCAGTACTTC
cdr3_aa: CASSAGTGHYEQYF

j_call: TRBJ1-2
clone_size: many
d_call: TRBD1
v_call: TRBV20-1
cdr3_length: 14
cdr3_nt: TGCAGTGCGGACCGACAAGGGGGCGCGGGTGGCTACACCTTC
cdr3_aa: CSADRQGGAGGYTF

j_call: TRBJ1-2
clone_size: many
d_call: -
v_call: TRBV12-3/TRBV12-4
cdr3_length: 13
cdr3_nt: TGTGCCAGCAGTTTAGGGACTAACTATGGCTACACCTTC
cdr3_aa: CASSLGTNYGYTF

j_call: TRBJ1-5
clone_size: many
d_call: -
v_call: TRBV20-1
cdr3_length: 14
cdr3_nt: TGCAGTGCAACTTCGGGATATAGCAATCAGCCCCAGCATTTT
cdr3_aa: CSATSGYSNQPQHF

j_call: TRBJ2-1
clone_size: -
d_call: -
v_call: TRBV5-1
cdr3_length: 11
cdr3_nt: TGCGCCAACAGCTTGGGCAATGAGCAGTTCTTC
cdr3_aa: CANSLGNEQFF

j_call: TRBJ2-2
clone_size: many
d_call: -
v_call: TRBV10-3
cdr3_length: 14
cdr3_nt: TGTGCCATCAGCCCGACAGGGAACACCGGGGAGCTGTTTTTT
cdr3_aa: CAISPTGNTGELFF

j_call: TRBJ2-5
clone_size: many
d_call: -
v_call: TRBV10-3
cdr3_length: 13
cdr3_nt: TGTGCCATCACTAAGGGGTCCCAAGAGACCCAGTACTTC
cdr3_aa: CAITKGSQETQYF

j_call: TRBJ1-4
clone_size: many
d_call: -
v_call: TRBV5-1
cdr3_length: 14
cdr3_nt: TGCGCCAGCAGCTTGGACGGTAGGGATGAAAAACTGTTTTTT
cdr3_aa: CASSLDGRDEKLFF

j_call: TRBJ2-5
clone_size: many
d_call: -
v_call: TRBV20-1
cdr3_length: 13
cdr3_nt: TGCAGTGCTAATGCGGGGGCGAGGGAGACCCAGTACTTC
cdr3_aa: CSANAGARETQYF

j_call: TRBJ2-4
clone_size: many
d_call: TRBD2
v_call: TRBV20-1
cdr3_length: 16
cdr3_nt: TGCAGTGCTAGAGCCCGACTAGCCGTTAACAAAAACATTCAGTACTTC
cdr3_aa: CSARARLAVNKNIQYF

j_call: TRBJ2-1
clone_size: many
d_call: -
v_call: TRBV6-5
cdr3_length: 14
cdr3_nt: TGTGCCAGCAGTTACACCGGTTCCTACAATGAGCAGTTCTTC
cdr3_aa: CASSYTGSYNEQFF

j_call: TRBJ2-2
clone_size: many
d_call: -
v_call: TRBV20-1
cdr3_length: 14
cdr3_nt: TGCAGTGCTAGAGAGAGTCTGACCACCGGGGAGCTGTTTTTT
cdr3_aa: CSARESLTTGELFF

j_call: TRBJ1-1
clone_size: many
d_call: -
v_call: TRBV27
cdr3_length: 12
cdr3_nt: TGTGCCAGCAGTTCCTTAGGTTCTGAAGCTTTCTTT
cdr3_aa: CASSSLGSEAFF

j_call: TRBJ2-2
clone_size: many
d_call: -
v_call: TRBV21-1
cdr3_length: 16
cdr3_nt: TGTGCCAGCAGCAAAGATGGGGGGACGAACACCGGGGAGCTGTTTTTT
cdr3_aa: CASSKDGGTNTGELFF

j_call: TRBJ1-6
clone_size: many
d_call: -
v_call: TRBV20-1
cdr3_length: 15
cdr3_nt: TGCAGTGCTAGTGGGGCGATCACCGGTAATTCACCCCTCCACTTT
cdr3_aa: CSASGAITGNSPLHF

j_call: TRBJ1-5
clone_size: many
d_call: -
v_call: TRBV7-2
cdr3_length: 15
cdr3_nt: TGTGCCAGCAGCTTAGACTCAGGGGTAGGGCAGCCCCAGCATTTT
cdr3_aa: CASSLDSGVGQPQHF

j_call: TRBJ2-3
clone_size: many
d_call: TRBD1
v_call: TRBV11-2
cdr3_length: 13
cdr3_nt: TGTGCCAGCAGCCAGGGGGTCACAGATACGCAGTATTTT
cdr3_aa: CASSQGVTDTQYF

j_call: TRBJ1-2
clone_size: many
d_call: TRBD1
v_call: TRBV5-1
cdr3_length: 14
cdr3_nt: TGCGCCAGCAGCTTGGAGGGACAGGGGAATGGCTACACCTTC
cdr3_aa: CASSLEGQGNGYTF

j_call: TRBJ2-5
clone_size: many
d_call: TRBD1
v_call: TRBV2
cdr3_length: 14
cdr3_nt: TGTGCCAGCACTTCCGGGACAGGGACGGAGACCCAGTACTTC
cdr3_aa: CASTSGTGTETQYF

j_call: TRBJ2-2
clone_size: -
d_call: TRBD1
v_call: TRBV12-3/TRBV12-4
cdr3_length: 15
cdr3_nt: TGTGCCAGCAGGCAGGGACAGCGGAACACCGGGGAGCTGTTTTTT
cdr3_aa: CASRQGQRNTGELFF

j_call: TRBJ2-7
clone_size: many
d_call: -
v_call: TRBV10-3
cdr3_length: 13
cdr3_nt: TGTGCCATCAGGACTCTGAGCAAGAACGAGCAGTACTTC
cdr3_aa: CAIRTLSKNEQYF

j_call: TRBJ1-6
clone_size: many
d_call: TRBD1
v_call: TRBV10-3
cdr3_length: 15
cdr3_nt: TGTGCCATCAGTGATGTGACAGGGGATAATTCACCCCTCCACTTT
cdr3_aa: CAISDVTGDNSPLHF

j_call: TRBJ2-1
clone_size: many
d_call: -
v_call: TRBV5-6
cdr3_length: 14
cdr3_nt: TGTGCCAGCAGCTTGGTTAACAGCTACAATGAGCAGTTCTTC
cdr3_aa: CASSLVNSYNEQFF